This is a list of T cell receptor beta chains from one sample in a study of blood T cells in healthy people across ages. Each CDR3 protein gets one entry after TCRdb re-called the 5' RACE reads with MiXCR. The sample carries fewer than 1,000,000 distinct CDR3 sequences, under 55% recorded once. The sample taken for sequencing was blood. These receptors all stem from a man between 60 and 75 years old in good health. CDR3s include the opening cysteine and the closing phenylalanine or tryptophan. A D gene is named only where the DNA matches it firmly. Only some rows state a clone size, as once, few, many or a class for expanded clones.

j_call | clone_size | d_call | v_call | cdr3_nt | cdr3_aa
TRBJ1-2 | few | - | TRBV7-9 | TGTGCCAGCAGCGCCCCCGGTGCACGGGATGGCTACACCTTC | CASSAPGARDGYTF
TRBJ1-4 | few | - | TRBV20-1 | TGCAGTGCAGGGACCGGGGAAAAACTGTTTTTT | CSAGTGEKLFF
TRBJ1-4 | - | TRBD1 | TRBV5-4 | TGTGCCAGCAGCTTGGCCGGGACAGCTAATGAAAAACTGTTTTTT | CASSLAGTANEKLFF
TRBJ2-5 | - | - | TRBV19 | TGTGCCAGTAGCCTAGACCGACAGCGTAGGGGGGAGACCCAGTACTTC | CASSLDRQRRGETQYF
TRBJ2-1 | - | TRBD2 | TRBV5-5 | TGTGCCAGCAGCTTGGTCTCTAGCGGGGGCGTTTACAATGAGCAGTTCTTC | CASSLVSSGGVYNEQFF
TRBJ1-2 | - | TRBD1 | TRBV28 | TGTGCCTCCCTTGACAGGGAGTATTCTGGAAACTATGGCTACACCTTC | CASLDREYSGNYGYTF
TRBJ2-7 | - | TRBD1 | TRBV7-2 | TGTGCCAGCAGCTCAACGGCCCAGGGGGCGAGGAACGAGCAGTACTTC | CASSSTAQGARNEQYF
TRBJ2-1 | - | - | TRBV4-2 | TGTGCCAGCAGCCAAGATCATGAAGACCGGAATGAGCAGTTCTTC | CASSQDHEDRNEQFF
TRBJ2-4 | - | TRBD1 | TRBV9 | TGTGCCAGCAGCGTAGAAGGGGGCGCGAGGGAGCAGTACTTC | CASSVEGGAREQYF
TRBJ2-4 | - | - | TRBV6-6 | TGTGCCAGCAGTGATCATCCCGGTGGAGACATTCAGTACTTC | CASSDHPGGDIQYF
TRBJ2-1 | - | TRBD1 | TRBV6-2/TRBV6-3 | TGTGCCACGGGACAGGGGAATGAGCAGTTCTTC | CATGQGNEQFF
TRBJ2-5 | - | TRBD2 | TRBV9 | TGTGCCAGCAGCGCACAGAGCGGGGGGACCCAAGAGACCCAGTACTTC | CASSAQSGGTQETQYF
TRBJ2-7 | few | TRBD1 | TRBV6-2/TRBV6-3 | TGTGCCAGCAACCAGGCGGGACAGGCGGGGGAGCAGTACTTC | CASNQAGQAGEQYF
TRBJ2-7 | once | TRBD2 | TRBV28 | TGTGCCACCAGACTAGCGGGGAATCACGAGCAGTACTTC | CATRLAGNHEQYF
TRBJ2-1 | - | - | TRBV6-2/TRBV6-3 | TGTGCCAGCAGTTACGGGAAGGATGAGCAGTTCTTC | CASSYGKDEQFF
TRBJ1-6 | few | TRBD1 | TRBV5-1 | TGCGCCAGCAGCTTGGAGACAGGGGTTAATTCACCCCTCCACTTT | CASSLETGVNSPLHF
TRBJ2-3 | few | TRBD2 | TRBV2 | TGTGCCAGCAGTGATTCTAGCGGGGGACCCTTTAATACGCAGTATTTT | CASSDSSGGPFNTQYF
TRBJ1-1 | - | TRBD1 | TRBV6-5 | TGTGCCAGCAGTTACGGGACAGGCCGGAACACTGAAGCTTTCTTT | CASSYGTGRNTEAFF
TRBJ1-2 | - | - | TRBV6-6 | TGTGCCAGCACCGGACAAACCTATGGCTACACCTTC | CASTGQTYGYTF
TRBJ1-2 | many | - | TRBV28 | TGTGCCAGCAGTTTAGACGGCGGCTACACCTTC | CASSLDGGYTF
TRBJ2-3 | few | - | TRBV3-1 | TGTGCCAGCAGCCAATCACTAGTAGCAGATACGCAGTATTTT | CASSQSLVADTQYF
TRBJ2-1 | - | TRBD2 | TRBV20-1 | TGCAGTGCTAGGGGAACTAGCGGGGGGGTTTACAATGAGCAGTTCTTC | CSARGTSGGVYNEQFF
TRBJ2-7 | - | - | TRBV5-1 | TGCGCCAGCAGCTTACATCCCCGGGATGGTTACGAGCAGTACTTC | CASSLHPRDGYEQYF
TRBJ1-6 | few | - | TRBV20-1 | TGCAGTGCTACCCGGTCCGCTAATTCACCCCTCCACTTT | CSATRSANSPLHF
TRBJ2-6 | few | - | TRBV4-3 | TGCGCCAGCAGCCCATTCGCGGGATCTGGGGCCAACGTCCTGACTTTC | CASSPFAGSGANVLTF
TRBJ2-7 | - | - | TRBV20-1 | TGCAGTGCCAGGGACGACTCCTACGAGCGGTACTTC | CSARDDSYERYF
TRBJ1-5 | - | - | TRBV6-2/TRBV6-3 | TGTGCCAGCAGTTACGGACTCAGAAATCAGCCCCAGCATTTT | CASSYGLRNQPQHF
TRBJ1-6 | few | - | TRBV12-3/TRBV12-4 | TGTGCCAGCAGTTTATACAGGAGCTCCTATAATTCACCCCTCCACTTT | CASSLYRSSYNSPLHF
TRBJ1-5 | - | - | TRBV2 | TGTGCCAGCAGTGAAGGGACGGCCTATAGCAATCAGCCCCAGCATTTT | CASSEGTAYSNQPQHF
TRBJ2-3 | - | - | TRBV5-5 | TGTGCCAGCAGCCAGGGCCCAGGGTTAGTGGCAGATACGCAGTATTTT | CASSQGPGLVADTQYF
TRBJ2-5 | - | - | TRBV6-5 | TGTGCCAGCAAGAGGTTCCAGTCCTACGGGCAGTACTTC | CASKRFQSYGQYF
TRBJ1-2 | - | - | TRBV5-1 | TGCGCCAGCAGCAAGGAGAGGGGTGGCTACACCTTC | CASSKERGGYTF
TRBJ1-5 | - | - | TRBV11-2 | TGTGCCAGCAGCCTGGGCCTTTACAATCAGCCCCAGCATTTT | CASSLGLYNQPQHF
TRBJ2-5 | - | TRBD2 | TRBV20-1 | TGCATGGGGGTGACTAGCGGGAAGGGGGAGACCCAGTACTTC | CMGVTSGKGETQYF
TRBJ2-1 | - | - | TRBV7-2 | TGTGCCAGCAGCTTAGAGGGCAGCTCCTACGAGCAGTTCTTC | CASSLEGSSYEQFF
TRBJ2-4 | - | TRBD1 | TRBV2 | TGTGCCAGCAAACCCCGGGACAGGGGGGTGAACATTCAGTACTTC | CASKPRDRGVNIQYF
TRBJ2-7 | few | - | TRBV2 | TGTGCCAACCGGGACAACTACGAGCAGTACTTC | CANRDNYEQYF
TRBJ1-2 | - | TRBD1 | TRBV14 | TGTGCCAGCAGCCACCGGGACAGGCCTAACTATGGCTACACCTTC | CASSHRDRPNYGYTF
TRBJ1-5 | few | - | TRBV29-1 | TGCAGCGTCGCTGGGAGCAATCAGCCCCAGCATTTT | CSVAGSNQPQHF
TRBJ2-7 | - | - | TRBV3-1 | TGTGCCAGCAGCCAAGGATGGCTATCCTACAATGAGCAGTACTTC | CASSQGWLSYNEQYF
TRBJ2-7 | - | TRBD2 | TRBV20-1 | TGCAGTGCTAGAGATCCTATAGCGGGAACTCCCTCCTACGAGCAGTACTTC | CSARDPIAGTPSYEQYF
TRBJ2-1 | few | TRBD2 | TRBV13 | TGTGCCAGCAGCTTATTAGCGGGGGGCCTTTTGGAGCAGTTCTTC | CASSLLAGGLLEQFF
TRBJ1-1 | - | - | TRBV18 | TGTGCCAGCTCACCACCGACGGGTTCGAGCACTGAAGCTTTCTTT | CASSPPTGSSTEAFF
TRBJ2-7 | many | TRBD1 | TRBV29-1 | TGCAGCGTTGAAGAATCTGGACAGGGCGGCTACGAGCAGTACTTC | CSVEESGQGGYEQYF
TRBJ2-5 | few | TRBD1 | TRBV4-3 | TGCGCCAGCAGCTCCTCCGGACAGGGCCTCACGGACCAGTACTTC | CASSSSGQGLTDQYF
TRBJ2-7 | - | TRBD1 | TRBV27 | TGTGCCAGCAGTTTAAGGACAGGGTATTGGAATGAGCAGTACTTC | CASSLRTGYWNEQYF
TRBJ2-3 | - | - | TRBV20-1 | TGCAGTGCTAGAGATCCCACAGATACGCAGTATTTT | CSARDPTDTQYF
TRBJ2-1 | many | - | TRBV6-2/TRBV6-3 | TGTGCCAGCAGTCGACAGGACCTATCGGGCAATGAGCAGTTCTTC | CASSRQDLSGNEQFF
TRBJ2-7 | - | TRBD1 | TRBV10-3 | TGTGCCATCAGATCACCGGGACAGGGGACTTACGAGCAGTACTTC | CAIRSPGQGTYEQYF
TRBJ2-3 | - | - | TRBV20-1 | TGCAGTGCTAGCCTTAGGCTCTTCACAGATACGCAGTATTTT | CSASLRLFTDTQYF
TRBJ2-4 | few | - | TRBV7-8 | TGTGCCAGCAGCTTAGCCGGGCAGGGGTTGGGTGAGCAGTACTTC | CASSLAGQGLGEQYF
TRBJ1-1 | few | - | TRBV6-5 | TGTGCCAGCAGTTACTCTAGTGCGAACACTGAAGCTTTCTTT | CASSYSSANTEAFF
TRBJ2-1 | - | - | TRBV24-1 | TGTGCCACCAGTGATTCAACAAAACAGGGTCGGGAGCAGTTCTTC | CATSDSTKQGREQFF
TRBJ2-5 | many | TRBD2 | TRBV12-3/TRBV12-4 | TGTGCCAGCAGTCCCACCAGAGCGGGGGGGCAAGAGACCCAGTACTTC | CASSPTRAGGQETQYF